This TCR beta chain was sequenced for a study of identical twins. TCRdb reprocessed the 5' RACE reads with MiXCR, giving one entry per CDR3 protein. The repertoire holds hundreds of thousands of distinct CDR3 sequences, with less than 7% as singletons. This clonotype was counted at least ten times. This CDR3 spans 16 amino acids. The V and J ends lost 0 bases and 2 bases respectively, with 13 bases between them. Germline V CDR1 and CDR2: LNHNV, YYDKDF (reference sequence). The genes are TRBV15 and TRBJ2-5; a weak D match, TRBD1 (6 bases). The source of this sequence is a man between 18 and 29 years old in good health. The sample consisted of naive T cells sorted from blood. The CDR3 coding sequence is TGTGCCACCAGCAGAGATAAAGGGGGAATACAAGAGACCCAGTACTTC. Amino acids: CATSRDKGGIQETQYF.